These 28 T cell receptor beta chains share one sample of origin, sequenced in a study of cytomegalovirus exposure and HLA in healthy donors. Primers for the PCR totalled 60 Vbeta and 13 Jbeta. The data were produced by immunoSEQ multiplex PCR, yet TCRdb's version contains in-frame clones alone and is incomplete. The table records roughly 190,000 clones, roughly 80% of them present only once. Sample: PBMCs. The origin of the receptors is a young woman in good health and CMV-seronegative.

J is TRBJ1-5 and V is TRBV5-1, with D unresolved. V was cut by 0 bases and J by 4 bases, with 8 bases left in between. The CDR3 loop spans 14 amino acids. Germline assignment: CDR1 SGHRS and CDR2 YFSETQ. The CDR3 here is CASSLDSTNQPQHF. In DNA form, the CDR3 reads TGCGCCAGCAGCTTGGATTCGACAAATCAGCCCCAGCATTTT.

The rearrangement links TRBV9 to TRBJ2-1; TRBD1 agrees at 9 bases. This CDR3 is built from 19 residues. From germline, CDR1 is SGDLS and CDR2 YYNGEE. The V gene end was trimmed by 3 bases and the J gene end by 2 bases; junction bases not matched to a gene: 15. The CDR3 DNA reads as TGTGCCAGCAGCGGTTCGGGGACAGGGTGGTTCTCGGCCTACAATGAGCAGTTCTTC. Translation gives CASSGSGTGWFSAYNEQFF.

This sequence joins TRBV25-1 and TRBJ2-2; 7 bases match TRBD2. The CDR3 runs 16 residues. Trimming at V came to 7 bases and at J to 2 bases, leaving 10 bases not matched to a gene. Germline lookup yields CDR1 MGHDK and CDR2 SYGVNS. The CDR3 DNA reads as TGTGCCAGCACCCAAACGGGGGGACCTAACACCGGGGAGCTGTTTTTT. This gives the protein CASTQTGGPNTGELFF.

This clone was counted a single time. The V gene is TRBV4-1, the J gene TRBJ2-3; 11 bases fit TRBD1. After removal of 0 bases from V and 5 bases from J, the junction contained 7 bases not matched to a gene. CDR1 and CDR2 (germline): MGHRA, YSYEKL. The length of the CDR3 is 17 residues. The CDR3 nucleotides are TGCGCCAGCAGCCAAGATATCGGACAGGGGGCCTTAGATACGCAGTATTTT. Amino acid sequence: CASSQDIGQGALDTQYF.

The chain links TRBV2 to TRBJ1-5, with 7 bases fitting TRBD1. The CDR3 runs 14 residues. V gave up 5 bases and J gave up 6 bases; unmatched junction bases: 7. Germline V gives CDR1 SNHLY, CDR2 FYNNEI. The CDR3 reads CASSPTGSGQPQHF. In nucleotides, the CDR3 is TGTGCCAGCAGTCCGACAGGGAGCGGTCAGCCCCAGCATTTT.

The chain is built from TRBV25-1 and TRBJ1-4; D not resolved. The CDR3 spans 14 residues. Trimming shortened V by 0 bases and J by 6 bases, and 8 bases separated the two germline ends. Germline CDR1 MGHDK, CDR2 SYGVNS. The CDR3: CASSEYMADEKLFF. In DNA, the CDR3 is TGTGCCAGCAGTGAATATATGGCTGATGAAAAACTGTTTTTT. The full variable domain, with the rest looked up from reference TRBV25-1 and TRBJ1-4, is EADIYQTPRYLVIGTGKKITLECSQTMGHDKMYWYQQDPGMELHLIHYSYGVNSTEKGDLSSESTVSRIRTEHFPLTLESARPSHTSQYLCASSEYMADEKLFFGSGTQLSVL.

This clone was counted between two and nine times. This rearrangement joins TRBV29-1 to TRBJ2-7, with D possibly matching TRBD1 (5 bases). V shed 7 bases and J shed 0 bases, with 13 bases lying between them. The CDR3 covers 13 residues. Germline values: CDR1 SQVTM, CDR2 ANQGSEA. Here the CDR3 reads CSAREYGSYEQYF. The CDR3 nucleotides are TGCAGCGCCAGGGAATACGGCTCCTACGAGCAGTACTTC.

The chain joins TRBV11-2 to TRBJ1-1, with D unclear. V dropped 1 base and J dropped 1 base, with 4 bases sitting between them. Germline V gene lookup returns CDR1 SGHAT and CDR2 FQNNGV. The CDR3 covers 13 residues. CDR3 sequence (DNA): TGTGCCAGCAGCTTAGGCAGGAACACTGAAGCTTTCTTT. This translates into CASSLGRNTEAFF.

This clone was detected only once. The V and J genes are TRBV6-5 and TRBJ1-6; D is ambiguous. Germline-derived CDR1 and CDR2 are MNHEY and SVGAGI. Trimming removed 10 bases from V and 5 bases from J, with 18 bases in between. The CDR3 covers 15 residues. CDR3 DNA: TGTGCCACGAAGAGCTCGGGATCTGATAATTCACCCCTCCACTTT. Protein product: CATKSSGSDNSPLHF.

The rearrangement links TRBV27 to TRBJ2-1, with D possibly TRBD1 on 5 matching bases. V was clipped by 2 bases and J by 0 bases, with 8 bases between them. The CDR3 is 15 amino acids. The germline V gene encodes CDR1 MNHEY and CDR2 SMNVEV (reference sequence). CDR3: CASSLATVSYNEQFF. Written as DNA, the CDR3 is TGTGCCAGCAGTTTAGCGACAGTCTCCTACAATGAGCAGTTCTTC.

The chain has TRBV6-5 and TRBJ1-4; D is possibly TRBD1 (6 bases). Germline CDR1 and CDR2: MNHEY and SVGAGI. V was trimmed by 4 bases and J by 10 bases, leaving 13 bases between them. This CDR3 has 13 amino acids. Written as DNA, the CDR3 is TGTGCCAGCAGTTCAACCCAGGGGTTAAAACTGTTTTTT. It is translated as CASSSTQGLKLFF.

CDR3 DNA sequence: TGTGCCAGCAGCCGGAGATCCCCTCAGGGTAAGACTGAAGCTTTCTTT. It encodes CASSRRSPQGKTEAFF. The chain uses TRBV14 and TRBJ1-1; TRBD1 might be the D (5 bases). The CDR3 has 16 residues. Trimming removed 4 bases from V and 5 bases from J, with 20 bases in between. From germline, CDR1 is SGHDN and CDR2 FVKESK.

V is TRBV30 and J is TRBJ2-3; 10 bases line up with TRBD2. This CDR3 contains 15 residues. Germline trimming cut 1 base from V and 0 bases from J; bases unmatched to any gene: 1. Germline values: CDR1 GTSNPN, CDR2 SVGIG (reference sequence). The CDR3 reads CAWSGTSGSTDTQYF. Here the CDR3 DNA reads TGTGCCTGGAGTGGGACTAGCGGTAGCACAGATACGCAGTATTTT.

In the case of this clone: Other DNA sequences from this sample encode an identical CDR3 as well. The chain has TRBV6-1 and TRBJ1-6, with D possibly matching TRBD1 (6 bases). The CDR3 length is 15 residues. Trimming shortened V by 6 bases and J by 5 bases, and 14 bases separated the two germline ends. The V gene's germline CDR1 is MNHNS and CDR2 SASEGT. The CDR3 DNA is TGTGCCAGCAGAGAGACAGGACTGGATAATTCACCCCTCCACTTT. Residues: CASRETGLDNSPLHF.

J is TRBJ2-3 and V is TRBV18, with D hard to call. The CDR3 spans 13 residues. The V end lost 6 bases, the J end lost 3 bases, and 10 bases lay between the germline ends. CDR1 is KGHSH, CDR2 LQKENI, per germline. DNA for the CDR3: TGTGCCAGCTCGCCCGACTTGACAGATACGCAGTATTTT. Translating it yields CASSPDLTDTQYF.

V is TRBV20-1 and J is TRBJ1-1, with D unresolved. The germline V gene encodes CDR1 DFQATT and CDR2 SNEGSKA (reference sequence). The CDR3 spans 11 residues. With 3 bases removed from V and 5 bases from J, the gap between germline ends came to 7 bases. The CDR3 DNA reads as TGCAGTGCTAGCTTACAAACTGAAGCTTTCTTT. Translating it yields CSASLQTEAFF.

The sample holds one count of this clone. The chain couples TRBV2 to TRBJ1-6; 9 bases align to TRBD1. Germline V gives CDR1 SNHLY, CDR2 FYNNEI. The V segment lost 7 bases and the J segment 10 bases; nucleotides outside the gene matches: 8. This CDR3 comprises 14 residues. Written as DNA, the CDR3 is TGTGCCAGCACCGAGGACAGGGGAGGGTCACCCCTCCACTTT. It codes for CASTEDRGGSPLHF.

The chain employs TRBV29-1 and TRBJ2-7; 7 bases agree with TRBD1. Germline lookup yields CDR1 SQVTM and CDR2 ANQGSEA. The CDR3 is 13 residues long. Losses at the gene ends were 6 bases for V and 3 bases for J; bases not matched to a gene: 8. The CDR3 bases are TGCAGCGTCTCAGGGGGATTTAACTACGAGCAGTACTTC. As protein: CSVSGGFNYEQYF.

V and J are TRBV28 and TRBJ2-7, with 8 bases matching TRBD1. The CDR3 has 16 residues. V lost 6 bases, J lost 6 bases, and 16 bases stayed unmatched. In germline, CDR1 is MDHEN, CDR2 SYDVKM. The CDR3 DNA reads TGTGCCAGCAGCACCCGCCGAACAGGGGGTCTAGGCGAGCAGTACTTC. This gives the protein CASSTRRTGGLGEQYF.

The chain uses TRBV28 and TRBJ2-1; no definite D call. The CDR3 extends over 14 amino acids. V lost 4 bases to trimming and J lost 9 bases, with 16 bases between them. Germline CDR1 MDHEN, CDR2 SYDVKM. For the CDR3, the DNA is TGTGCCAGCAGTTCCACCCAAGTAACCGGTGAGCAGTTCTTC. As protein: CASSSTQVTGEQFF.

The J gene is TRBJ1-1, the V gene TRBV2, with TRBD1 matching over 7 bases. Germline trimming cut 2 bases from V and 1 base from J; bases unmatched to any gene: 7. Germline CDR1 is SNHLY and CDR2 is FYNNEI. The CDR3 consists of 16 residues. The CDR3 nucleotides read TGTGCCAGCAGTGAAAGTGGGACAGAACCGAACACTGAAGCTTTCTTT. Protein product: CASSESGTEPNTEAFF. The whole variable domain, remainder taken from reference TRBV2 and TRBJ1-1, is EPEVTQTPSHQVTQMGQEVILRCVPISNHLYFYWYRQILGQKVEFLVSFYNNEISEKSEIFDDQFSVERPDGSNFTLKIRSTKLEDSAMYFCASSESGTEPNTEAFFGQGTRLTVV.

The chain couples TRBV10-3 to TRBJ1-5; TRBD1 agrees at 7 bases. Germline assignment: CDR1 ENHRY and CDR2 SYGVKD. The CDR3 runs 17 residues. Unmatched junction bases numbered 7, after V lost 1 base and J lost 1 base. CDR3 sequence reads: CAISEFSGTVSNQPQHF. The CDR3 DNA is TGTGCCATCAGTGAGTTTAGTGGGACAGTGAGCAATCAGCCCCAGCATTTT.

The rearrangement links TRBV29-1 to TRBJ2-7; no reliable D call. Trimming removed 4 bases at V and 2 bases at J, with 3 bases between. The CDR3 totals 10 residues. Germline loops: CDR1 SQVTM, CDR2 ANQGSEA. Here the CDR3 reads CSVVTYEQYF. In nucleotides, the CDR3 is TGCAGCGTTGTCACCTACGAGCAGTACTTC.

The sample holds a few counts of this clone. This sequence joins TRBV28 and TRBJ2-7; the match to TRBD1 covers 7 bases. Germline CDR1 is MDHEN and CDR2 is SYDVKM. The length of the CDR3 is 14 residues. The V segment lost 6 bases and the J segment 2 bases; nucleotides outside the gene matches: 7. As DNA, the CDR3 is TGTGCCAGCAGCCTCGGGACAGTCCCCTACGAGCAGTACTTC. Amino acid sequence: CASSLGTVPYEQYF. The variable domain in full, completed from reference TRBV28 and TRBJ2-7, reads DVKVTQSSRYLVKRTGEKVFLECVQDMDHENMFWYRQDPGLGLRLIYFSYDVKMKEKGDIPEGYSVSREKKERFSLILESASTNQTSMYLCASSLGTVPYEQYFGPGTRLTVT.

A note on this clone: Relative to the germline gene, one junction end is altered; a read error may explain this. The chain carries TRBV7-7 and TRBJ2-5, with D possibly matching TRBD1 (6 bases). CDR3 size: 13 residues. Germline values: CDR1 SSHAT, CDR2 FNYEAQ (reference sequence). The CDR3 region has the DNA TGTGCTAGCAGCTCTCACAGGGATCCTACCCAGTACTTC. Protein: CASSSHRDPTQYF.

The chain uses TRBV6-6 and TRBJ2-7; D is possibly TRBD1 (6 bases). Germline V gene data show CDR1 as MNHNY and CDR2 as SVGAGI (reference sequence). The CDR3 is 15 amino acids. Between the trimmed V and J ends, which lost 9 bases and 6 bases, there was a span of 24 bases. The CDR3 DNA follows: TGTGCCAGTCTTAGGGACATTGGCTTAGACGGCGAGCAGTACTTC. This gives the protein CASLRDIGLDGEQYF.

J is TRBJ2-1 and V is TRBV4-2; TRBD2 agrees at 10 bases. In germline, CDR1 is LGHNA, CDR2 YNFKEQ. The CDR3 is 16 residues long. Losses at the gene ends were 4 bases for V and 7 bases for J; bases not matched to a gene: 10. CDR3 sequence (DNA): TGTGCCAGCAGCCTCATAAGCGGGAGGGCCTCGAATGAGCAGTTCTTC. Its protein product is CASSLISGRASNEQFF.

This clone turned up a few times. The rearrangement joins TRBV27 to TRBJ2-7; 10 nucleotides agree with TRBD1. Germline CDR1 is MNHEY and CDR2 is SMNVEV (reference sequence). The ends lost 6 bases at V and 2 bases at J; junction bases unmatched: 7. The CDR3 consists of 15 residues. The CDR3 DNA is TGTGCCAGCAGCCCCGGGACAGGGGTGGCCTACGAGCAGTACTTC. Its protein is CASSPGTGVAYEQYF.